These 10 T cell receptor beta chains came from one sample sequenced in a study of response to subunit inactivated influenza vaccine. TCRdb reanalysed the RT-PCR reads using MiXCR and keeps one entry per CDR3 protein. The sample lists about 780,000 distinct CDR3 sequences; under 20% were seen once. The sequenced sample was PBMCs from blood, obtained 4 to 6 days after vaccination. The receptor source for this set is a man between 50 and 59 years old who received an inactivated influenza vaccine.

The V call is TRBV5-1, the J call TRBJ2-7, with 14 bases matching TRBD2. The CDR3 has 16 amino acids. Germline assignment: CDR1 SGHRS and CDR2 YFSETQ. V trimming: 3 bases; J trimming: 3 bases; junction bases outside the gene matches: 5. The DNA of the CDR3 is TGCGCCAGCAGCTCCCGGACTAGCGGGGGGTACTACGAGCAGTACTTC. Protein: CASSSRTSGGYYEQYF.

The V and J genes are TRBV6-2 or TRBV6-3 and TRBJ2-1, with 8 bases aligning to TRBD2. CDR1 is MNHEY and CDR2 is SVGEGT in the germline V gene. Germline trimming cut 7 bases from V and 1 base from J; bases unmatched to any gene: 9. This CDR3 has 16 amino acids. The DNA for the CDR3 is TGTGCCAGCAATGGCGTCCAGCGGGGGTCCTACAATGAGCAGTTCTTC. As protein: CASNGVQRGSYNEQFF.

The chain has TRBV5-1 and TRBJ2-1; 13 bases align to TRBD2. The trim removed 3 bases at V and 7 bases at J, leaving 10 bases unmatched. The CDR3 length is 17 residues. Germline lookup yields CDR1 SGHRS and CDR2 YFSETQ. DNA of the CDR3: TGCGCCAGCAGCTCCGAAAGGACTAGCGGGAGTCAGAATGAGCAGTTCTTC. Translation: CASSSERTSGSQNEQFF.

The gene calls are TRBV10-3 and TRBJ2-7; D not resolved. Between the trimmed V and J ends, which lost 0 bases and 4 bases, there was a span of 4 bases. Per germline, CDR1 ENHRY and CDR2 SYGVKD. The CDR3 consists of 12 residues. CDR3 DNA: TGTGCCATCAGTGAGTCCTGGTACGAGCAGTACTTC. Amino acid sequence: CAISESWYEQYF.

A single count supports this clonotype. The chain is built from TRBV4-3 and TRBJ2-3; TRBD1 aligns across 12 bases. The CDR3 runs to 16 residues. The germline CDR1 and CDR2 sequences are LGHNA and YSLEER. J lost 4 bases, V lost 0 bases, and 2 bases had no gene match. Here the CDR3 reads CASSQDGTGGPDTQYF. The CDR3 DNA sequence: TGCGCCAGCAGCCAAGATGGGACAGGGGGCCCAGATACGCAGTATTTT.

V gene TRBV7-9 combines with J gene TRBJ2-7; either TRBD1 or TRBD2 may fit D (5 bases each). V dropped 5 bases and J dropped 8 bases, with 22 bases sitting between them. Germline-derived CDR1 and CDR2 are SEHNR and FQNEAQ (reference sequence). The CDR3 has 15 residues. CDR3 DNA: TGTGCCAGCAGCGCGAGGGGTAACGGGTCGACGAAGCAGTACTTC. Its translation is CASSARGNGSTKQYF.

J is TRBJ1-2 and V is TRBV12-5; no clear D. Germline V CDR1 and CDR2: LGHNT, FRNRAP. Trimming removed 0 bases from V and 5 bases from J, with 13 bases in between. This CDR3 contains 15 residues. The CDR3 region is CASGLVPGRPYGYTF. The DNA of the CDR3 is TGTGCTAGTGGTTTGGTACCGGGGAGACCTTATGGCTACACCTTC. The whole variable domain, remainder taken from reference TRBV12-5 and TRBJ1-2, is DARVTQTPRHKVTEMGQEVTMRCQPILGHNTVFWYRQTMMQGLELLAYFRNRAPLDDSGMPKDRFSAEMPDATLATLKIQPSEPRDSAVYFCASGLVPGRPYGYTFGSGTRLTVV.

This clonotype was counted many times. The V gene is TRBV12-3 or TRBV12-4, the J gene TRBJ1-2; D uncertain. The V end was cut by 5 bases, the J end by 8 bases, with 9 bases between. The CDR3 is made up of 11 amino acids. CDR3 coding DNA: TGTGCCAGCAGTCGACCGGGGGGCTACACCTTC. Amino acids: CASSRPGGYTF.

This clonotype occurred a few times. This chain uses TRBV7-2 with TRBJ1-6; no definite D call. V lost 5 bases and J lost 10, with 18 bases in between. CDR3 length: 15 amino acids. The germline gives CDR1 SGHTA, CDR2 FQGNSA. DNA of the CDR3: TGTGCCAGCAGCCGTACCCCTTCGGGAGGCTCACCCCTCCACTTT. This gives the protein CASSRTPSGGSPLHF.

The rearrangement links TRBV24-1 to TRBJ2-7; possible D gene TRBD2, 5 bases. Trimming took off 4 bases at V and 7 bases at J, with 13 bases between the two ends. The CDR3 length is 13 residues. Germline V gene lookup returns CDR1 KGHDR and CDR2 SFDVKD. This CDR3 reads CATSERASREQYF. CDR3 DNA: TGTGCCACCAGTGAGAGGGCCTCGCGGGAGCAGTACTTC.